This T cell receptor (beta chain) was sequenced during a study of blood T cell repertoires in COVID-19. The V gene's germline CDR1 is MGHRA and CDR2 YSYEKL. The CDR3 has 16 residues. V shed 4 bases, J shed 7 bases, and the junction held 10 bases outside the gene matches. Using immunoSEQ multiplex PCR, the repertoire was profiled, and TCRdb retains in-frame clones only, with some absent. Of some 83,000 clones listed, around 79% are singletons. V gene TRBV4-1 combines with J gene TRBJ1-4; 9 positions agree with TRBD1. Sequences were obtained from peripheral blood. This receptor was identified in a man aged 50 to 59 with acute or convalescent COVID-19. The DNA of the CDR3 is TGCGCCAGCAGCCTTGGACAGGGGCCTAGTAGTGAAAAACTGTTTTTT. Translation: CASSLGQGPSSEKLFF.